This T cell receptor (beta chain) was sequenced in a study of T cells in Graves' hyperthyroidism and ophthalmopathy (dated by TCRdb to between 2018 and 2021). Background on the whole study: Peripheral blood was collected at initial diagnosis, before any treatment. To identify distinguishing TCR V-J signatures, a discovery cohort of 95 to 100 patients was used, comprising 43 with Graves' ophthalmopathy and around 60 with stable Graves' hyperthyroidism. Prospective prediction of ophthalmopathy was tested in an independent validation cohort consisting of 18 to 20 hyperthyroidism patients and approximately 16 patients who later progressed to ophthalmopathy. The 90 to 100 discovery patients were randomly split 7:3 into training and test sets. In addition, the study compared T-cell repertoires in thyroid tissue and in blood from roughly six Graves' hyperthyroidism patients. Once sampling was done, hyperthyroidism patients were given methimazole at a starting dose of 30 mg daily, whereas ophthalmopathy patients were given high-dose intravenous methylprednisolone. TCR Vbeta CDR3 sequencing of 120 to 150 peripheral blood samples (43 ophthalmopathy, roughly 74 hyperthyroidism and about 17 progressor patients) is reported in the paper. The paper's findings and limits, for the study overall: Blood samples also contained most of the expanded thyroid clonotypes (frequency above 0.001), which suggests that blood repertoires may reflect thyroid immune responses. No statistical method was used to set the sample size in advance, and investigators knew the group allocation. Ophthalmopathy was separated from stable hyperthyroidism by a 13 V-J signature model, with over 85% sensitivity and roughly 81% specificity obtained in cross-validation and 80%/75% obtained in testing. In validation, the model predicted progression to ophthalmopathy a median of roughly six months before onset, with 65% to 71% sensitivity and 72.22% specificity.

The TCR beta CDR3 regions were amplified from RNA transcripts. The TCR CDR3 was subjected to a first round of RT-PCR using the HTBI primer set and the Qiagen OneStep RT-PCR kit. Libraries were constructed in a second round of multiplex PCR, after which size selection and purification were carried out. Sequencing of the libraries was done on an Illumina HiSeq2000 using paired-end 100 bp reads. The original methods were these. SOAPnuke was used to process the raw data, throwing out any read that contained adapters or uncalled bases, had a mean Phred below 15, or lacked an exact constant-primer or identifier match. COPE v1.2.5 was used to merge the high-quality paired reads, and each unique nucleotide sequence was defined as a clonotype. MiTCR v1.1 was used to align clonotypes to the IMGT TRBV, TRBD and TRBJ reference segments. The analysis included only V-J combinations with a frequency above 0.0001, which together covered 99.2% of the repertoires. The TCS score was defined as F50 (clonal expansion) divided by E x V (chaos), with BLOSUM62-based TCRdist calculated between CDR3 peptides within each V-J. Welch's t-statistics and random forest reduced fewer than 550 V-J features to roughly 13, which were used in a naive Bayes classifier (R e1071). Thyroid-blood repertoire similarity was quantified with the Morisita-Horn index. TCRdb took the public reads, trimmed them with fastp at Q25, ran MiXCR for clone calling and kept in-frame beta chains. Records with the same CDR3 protein are collapsed into one entry carrying the most frequent genes and DNA. TCRdb assigned the V and J calls; the authors' analysis was not used. The sample has roughly 560,000 distinct CDR3 sequences on record, roughly 15% of them singletons. The ten largest clones take up around 4.5% of the sample.

This clonotype was seen at least ten times. It has no known antigen specificity. No base qualities exist here, and no much larger clone lies one base off it. Moderately to severely active disease, a Clinical Activity Score of at least 3, a NOSPECS grade of at least 4, and a duration under 3 months were present in ophthalmopathy patients. Patients with uncontrolled infections, other autoimmune diseases, pregnancy or lactation were excluded. Clinical symptoms, serum thyroxine and TRAb, thyroid ultrasound, and orbital computed tomography formed the basis for the diagnoses. PBMCs were isolated from about 9.1 ml of fresh peripheral blood by Ficoll-Paque density gradient centrifugation. Total RNA was extracted using Trizol reagent, and RNA quality was assessed on an Agilent 2100 Bioanalyzer. V gives up 4 bases and J gives up 4 bases, and the segment between their germline ends measures 11 bases. Sequences SGHRS (CDR1) and YFSETQ (CDR2) are obtained from the germline V gene. From its cysteine to its phenylalanine, the CDR3 spans 14 amino acids. The entry retains the CDR3 DNA only, 42 bases that are in frame from base 1.

The sequencing sample was made of blood. The V gene is TRBV5-1 and the J gene is TRBJ2-2; a confident D gene designation cannot be given. The clonotype was recovered from a woman aged 40 to 55 with Graves' ophthalmopathy. The CDR3 here reads CASSLVESTGELFF. The DNA is as follows: TGCGCCAGCAGCCTCGTGGAAAGCACCGGGGAGCTGTTTTTT. Extended through the reference TRBV5-1 and TRBJ2-2 proteins, this CDR3 yields the full variable domain: KAGVTQTPRYLIKTRGQQVTLSCSPISGHRSVSWYQQTPGQGLQFLFEYFSETQRNKGNFPGRFSGRQFSNSRSEMNVSTLELGDSALYLCASSLVESTGELFFGEGSRLTVL.